This T cell receptor beta chain was found in a study of spatial heterogeneity in lung cancer. Whole-study context: Detected sequences consistently included more beta-chain ones than alpha-chain ones. The correlation between TCR transcript counts in tumor regions and a T cell module score from matched bulk RNA-seq was strong. Study-level points and caveats: For expanded intratumoral alpha and beta TCRs, counts tracked tumor mutation counts.

In TCRdb, the 5' RACE reads were re-called with MiXCR into one record per CDR3 protein. The data contain about 8,400 distinct CDR3 sequences, around 8.4% of them singletons. Indicated time point: sample taken at primary tumor resection. Tumor, nontumor lung or frozen PBMC supplied whole RNA, sequenced without sorting. By proportion, this clonotype is medium-sized (0.01 to 0.1%). What it binds is unknown. This receptor was obtained from a male donor with early-stage non-small cell lung cancer. Sequenced here: lung tumor tissue, sampled at surgery.

Written as DNA, the CDR3 is TGCAGCGTCACCGGGACTAGTAGTGTCGGGGAGCTGTTTTTT. It specifies CSVTGTSSVGELFF. The gene calls are TRBV29-1 and TRBJ2-2, with 8 bases that match TRBD2. This CDR3 has 14 residues. CDR1 SQVTM and CDR2 ANQGSEA come from the germline V gene. With V trimmed by 6 bases and J by 7 bases, 10 bases remained unmatched.